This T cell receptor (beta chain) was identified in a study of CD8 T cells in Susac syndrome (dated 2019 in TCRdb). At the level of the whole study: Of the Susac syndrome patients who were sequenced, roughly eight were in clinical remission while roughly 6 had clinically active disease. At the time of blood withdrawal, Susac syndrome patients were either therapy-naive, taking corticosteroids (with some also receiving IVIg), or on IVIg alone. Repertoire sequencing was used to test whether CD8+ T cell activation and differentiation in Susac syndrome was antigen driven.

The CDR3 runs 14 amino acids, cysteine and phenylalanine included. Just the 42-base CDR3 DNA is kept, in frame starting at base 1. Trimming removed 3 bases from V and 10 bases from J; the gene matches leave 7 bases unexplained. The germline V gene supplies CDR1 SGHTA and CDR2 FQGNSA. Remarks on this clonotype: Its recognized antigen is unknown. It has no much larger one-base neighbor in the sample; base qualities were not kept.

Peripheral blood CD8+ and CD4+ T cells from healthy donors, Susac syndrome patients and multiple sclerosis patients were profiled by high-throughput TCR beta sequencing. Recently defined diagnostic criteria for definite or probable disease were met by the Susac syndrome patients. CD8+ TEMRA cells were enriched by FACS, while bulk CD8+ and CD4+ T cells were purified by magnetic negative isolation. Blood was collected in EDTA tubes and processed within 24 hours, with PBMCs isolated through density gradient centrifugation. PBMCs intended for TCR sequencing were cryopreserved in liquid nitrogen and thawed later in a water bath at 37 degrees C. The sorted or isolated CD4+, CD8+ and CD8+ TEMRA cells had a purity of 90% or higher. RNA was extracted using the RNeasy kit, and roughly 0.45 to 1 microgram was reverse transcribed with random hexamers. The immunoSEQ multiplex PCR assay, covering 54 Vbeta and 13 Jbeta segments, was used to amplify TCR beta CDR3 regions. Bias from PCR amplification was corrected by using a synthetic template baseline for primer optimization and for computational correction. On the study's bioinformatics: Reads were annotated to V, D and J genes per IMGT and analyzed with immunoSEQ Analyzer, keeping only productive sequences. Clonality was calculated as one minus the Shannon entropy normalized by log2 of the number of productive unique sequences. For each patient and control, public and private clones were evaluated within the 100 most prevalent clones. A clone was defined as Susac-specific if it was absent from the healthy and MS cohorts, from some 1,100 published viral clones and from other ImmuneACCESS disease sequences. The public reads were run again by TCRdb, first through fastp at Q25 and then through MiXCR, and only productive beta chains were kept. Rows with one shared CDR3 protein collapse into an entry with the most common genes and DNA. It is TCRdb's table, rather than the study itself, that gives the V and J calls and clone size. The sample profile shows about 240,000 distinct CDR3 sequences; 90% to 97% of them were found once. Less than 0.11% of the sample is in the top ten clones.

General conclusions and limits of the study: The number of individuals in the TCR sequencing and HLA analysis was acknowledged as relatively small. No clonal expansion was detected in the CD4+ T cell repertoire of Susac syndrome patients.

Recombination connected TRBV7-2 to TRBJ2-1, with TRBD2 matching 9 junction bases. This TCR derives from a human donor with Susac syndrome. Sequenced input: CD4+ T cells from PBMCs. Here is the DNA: TGTGCCAGCAGCTTCCTGACTAGCGGCGGGGAGCAGTTCTTC. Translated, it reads CASSFLTSGGEQFF.